The rows below give T cell receptor beta chains drawn from one sample of a study of blood T cell repertoires in COVID-19. Profiled with immunoSEQ multiplex PCR; TCRdb holds only in-frame clones, not every one. The sample gives hundreds of thousands of clones, 65% to 90% of which show up once; more than 1.5% is in the top ten. The sequenced material came from PBMCs or T cells enriched from blood (not recorded which). These receptors originate from a man in his forties who had recovered from COVID-19. CDR3s include the opening cysteine and the closing phenylalanine or tryptophan. Fields, in order: D gene, J gene, V gene, clone size, CDR3 DNA, CDR3 protein. The D gene is left open where the match is weak. Only part of the rows carry a size: once, few, many, or a class if the clone is expanded.

-,TRBJ2-1,TRBV2,-,TGTGCCAACTCGGACGAGAGGGATGAGCAGTTCTTC,CANSDERDEQFF
-,TRBJ1-1,TRBV5-1,-,TGCGCCAGCAGCGTCCAGGCGGGGAACACTGAAGCTTTCTTT,CASSVQAGNTEAFF
TRBD2,TRBJ2-5,TRBV18,-,TGTGCCAGCTCACCAGCGGGAGGAGAGACCCAGTACTTC,CASSPAGGETQYF
-,TRBJ2-7,TRBV18,-,TGTGCCAGCTCATCGTCGTCAAGTCTCGCTCGGGAGCAGTACTTC,CASSSSSSLAREQYF
TRBD2,TRBJ2-1,TRBV3-1/TRBV3-2,few,TGTGCCAGCAGCCAAGATAAGATGGGAGCGGGAGTGATCGATGAGCAGTTCTTC,CASSQDKMGAGVIDEQFF
-,TRBJ1-4,TRBV12-3/TRBV12-4,once,TGTGCCAGTCAGGTCAGGGGTTCCGAAAAACTGTTTTTT,CASQVRGSEKLFF
-,TRBJ1-5,TRBV30,few,TGTGCCTGGAGTCTTCGAACTTTTAGCAATCAGCCCCAGCATTTT,CAWSLRTFSNQPQHF
-,TRBJ2-5,TRBV19,-,TGTGCCAGTAGTATTGTTGGGCCCCAAGAGACCCAGTACTTC,CASSIVGPQETQYF
-,TRBJ1-1,TRBV10-3,-,TGTGCCATCAGATCCGGAGTCGGTCCTGAAGCTTTCTTT,CAIRSGVGPEAFF
TRBD1,TRBJ1-5,TRBV19,-,TGTGCCAGTAGTACGAGAACAGGGGGCTCAGGTCAGCCCCAGCATTTT,CASSTRTGGSGQPQHF
TRBD1,TRBJ2-1,TRBV10-3,few,TGTGCCATCAGCCCGTCGGGGACAGGGTTTGACAATGAGCAGTTCTTC,CAISPSGTGFDNEQFF
TRBD1,TRBJ2-2,TRBV28,-,TGTGCCAGCAGTTTGACCCTATCCAAGACAGGGGGCGGTACCGGGGAGCTGTTTTTT,CASSLTLSKTGGGTGELFF
-,TRBJ2-1,TRBV27,-,TGTGCCAGCAGTTTATATAGCTCCTACAATGAGCAGTTCTTC,CASSLYSSYNEQFF
-,TRBJ2-3,TRBV19,-,TGTGCCAGTAGTATGGGTAAATTGGGAGTTGGTGTGTCTGGGACAGATACGCAGTATTTT,CASSMGKLGVGVSGTDTQYF
TRBD2,TRBJ2-3,TRBV23-1,-,TGCGCCAGCAGTCAATGGGGGCCGGGACTAGCGGCCTCCTCTAGCACAGATACGCAGTATTTT,CASSQWGPGLAASSSTDTQYF